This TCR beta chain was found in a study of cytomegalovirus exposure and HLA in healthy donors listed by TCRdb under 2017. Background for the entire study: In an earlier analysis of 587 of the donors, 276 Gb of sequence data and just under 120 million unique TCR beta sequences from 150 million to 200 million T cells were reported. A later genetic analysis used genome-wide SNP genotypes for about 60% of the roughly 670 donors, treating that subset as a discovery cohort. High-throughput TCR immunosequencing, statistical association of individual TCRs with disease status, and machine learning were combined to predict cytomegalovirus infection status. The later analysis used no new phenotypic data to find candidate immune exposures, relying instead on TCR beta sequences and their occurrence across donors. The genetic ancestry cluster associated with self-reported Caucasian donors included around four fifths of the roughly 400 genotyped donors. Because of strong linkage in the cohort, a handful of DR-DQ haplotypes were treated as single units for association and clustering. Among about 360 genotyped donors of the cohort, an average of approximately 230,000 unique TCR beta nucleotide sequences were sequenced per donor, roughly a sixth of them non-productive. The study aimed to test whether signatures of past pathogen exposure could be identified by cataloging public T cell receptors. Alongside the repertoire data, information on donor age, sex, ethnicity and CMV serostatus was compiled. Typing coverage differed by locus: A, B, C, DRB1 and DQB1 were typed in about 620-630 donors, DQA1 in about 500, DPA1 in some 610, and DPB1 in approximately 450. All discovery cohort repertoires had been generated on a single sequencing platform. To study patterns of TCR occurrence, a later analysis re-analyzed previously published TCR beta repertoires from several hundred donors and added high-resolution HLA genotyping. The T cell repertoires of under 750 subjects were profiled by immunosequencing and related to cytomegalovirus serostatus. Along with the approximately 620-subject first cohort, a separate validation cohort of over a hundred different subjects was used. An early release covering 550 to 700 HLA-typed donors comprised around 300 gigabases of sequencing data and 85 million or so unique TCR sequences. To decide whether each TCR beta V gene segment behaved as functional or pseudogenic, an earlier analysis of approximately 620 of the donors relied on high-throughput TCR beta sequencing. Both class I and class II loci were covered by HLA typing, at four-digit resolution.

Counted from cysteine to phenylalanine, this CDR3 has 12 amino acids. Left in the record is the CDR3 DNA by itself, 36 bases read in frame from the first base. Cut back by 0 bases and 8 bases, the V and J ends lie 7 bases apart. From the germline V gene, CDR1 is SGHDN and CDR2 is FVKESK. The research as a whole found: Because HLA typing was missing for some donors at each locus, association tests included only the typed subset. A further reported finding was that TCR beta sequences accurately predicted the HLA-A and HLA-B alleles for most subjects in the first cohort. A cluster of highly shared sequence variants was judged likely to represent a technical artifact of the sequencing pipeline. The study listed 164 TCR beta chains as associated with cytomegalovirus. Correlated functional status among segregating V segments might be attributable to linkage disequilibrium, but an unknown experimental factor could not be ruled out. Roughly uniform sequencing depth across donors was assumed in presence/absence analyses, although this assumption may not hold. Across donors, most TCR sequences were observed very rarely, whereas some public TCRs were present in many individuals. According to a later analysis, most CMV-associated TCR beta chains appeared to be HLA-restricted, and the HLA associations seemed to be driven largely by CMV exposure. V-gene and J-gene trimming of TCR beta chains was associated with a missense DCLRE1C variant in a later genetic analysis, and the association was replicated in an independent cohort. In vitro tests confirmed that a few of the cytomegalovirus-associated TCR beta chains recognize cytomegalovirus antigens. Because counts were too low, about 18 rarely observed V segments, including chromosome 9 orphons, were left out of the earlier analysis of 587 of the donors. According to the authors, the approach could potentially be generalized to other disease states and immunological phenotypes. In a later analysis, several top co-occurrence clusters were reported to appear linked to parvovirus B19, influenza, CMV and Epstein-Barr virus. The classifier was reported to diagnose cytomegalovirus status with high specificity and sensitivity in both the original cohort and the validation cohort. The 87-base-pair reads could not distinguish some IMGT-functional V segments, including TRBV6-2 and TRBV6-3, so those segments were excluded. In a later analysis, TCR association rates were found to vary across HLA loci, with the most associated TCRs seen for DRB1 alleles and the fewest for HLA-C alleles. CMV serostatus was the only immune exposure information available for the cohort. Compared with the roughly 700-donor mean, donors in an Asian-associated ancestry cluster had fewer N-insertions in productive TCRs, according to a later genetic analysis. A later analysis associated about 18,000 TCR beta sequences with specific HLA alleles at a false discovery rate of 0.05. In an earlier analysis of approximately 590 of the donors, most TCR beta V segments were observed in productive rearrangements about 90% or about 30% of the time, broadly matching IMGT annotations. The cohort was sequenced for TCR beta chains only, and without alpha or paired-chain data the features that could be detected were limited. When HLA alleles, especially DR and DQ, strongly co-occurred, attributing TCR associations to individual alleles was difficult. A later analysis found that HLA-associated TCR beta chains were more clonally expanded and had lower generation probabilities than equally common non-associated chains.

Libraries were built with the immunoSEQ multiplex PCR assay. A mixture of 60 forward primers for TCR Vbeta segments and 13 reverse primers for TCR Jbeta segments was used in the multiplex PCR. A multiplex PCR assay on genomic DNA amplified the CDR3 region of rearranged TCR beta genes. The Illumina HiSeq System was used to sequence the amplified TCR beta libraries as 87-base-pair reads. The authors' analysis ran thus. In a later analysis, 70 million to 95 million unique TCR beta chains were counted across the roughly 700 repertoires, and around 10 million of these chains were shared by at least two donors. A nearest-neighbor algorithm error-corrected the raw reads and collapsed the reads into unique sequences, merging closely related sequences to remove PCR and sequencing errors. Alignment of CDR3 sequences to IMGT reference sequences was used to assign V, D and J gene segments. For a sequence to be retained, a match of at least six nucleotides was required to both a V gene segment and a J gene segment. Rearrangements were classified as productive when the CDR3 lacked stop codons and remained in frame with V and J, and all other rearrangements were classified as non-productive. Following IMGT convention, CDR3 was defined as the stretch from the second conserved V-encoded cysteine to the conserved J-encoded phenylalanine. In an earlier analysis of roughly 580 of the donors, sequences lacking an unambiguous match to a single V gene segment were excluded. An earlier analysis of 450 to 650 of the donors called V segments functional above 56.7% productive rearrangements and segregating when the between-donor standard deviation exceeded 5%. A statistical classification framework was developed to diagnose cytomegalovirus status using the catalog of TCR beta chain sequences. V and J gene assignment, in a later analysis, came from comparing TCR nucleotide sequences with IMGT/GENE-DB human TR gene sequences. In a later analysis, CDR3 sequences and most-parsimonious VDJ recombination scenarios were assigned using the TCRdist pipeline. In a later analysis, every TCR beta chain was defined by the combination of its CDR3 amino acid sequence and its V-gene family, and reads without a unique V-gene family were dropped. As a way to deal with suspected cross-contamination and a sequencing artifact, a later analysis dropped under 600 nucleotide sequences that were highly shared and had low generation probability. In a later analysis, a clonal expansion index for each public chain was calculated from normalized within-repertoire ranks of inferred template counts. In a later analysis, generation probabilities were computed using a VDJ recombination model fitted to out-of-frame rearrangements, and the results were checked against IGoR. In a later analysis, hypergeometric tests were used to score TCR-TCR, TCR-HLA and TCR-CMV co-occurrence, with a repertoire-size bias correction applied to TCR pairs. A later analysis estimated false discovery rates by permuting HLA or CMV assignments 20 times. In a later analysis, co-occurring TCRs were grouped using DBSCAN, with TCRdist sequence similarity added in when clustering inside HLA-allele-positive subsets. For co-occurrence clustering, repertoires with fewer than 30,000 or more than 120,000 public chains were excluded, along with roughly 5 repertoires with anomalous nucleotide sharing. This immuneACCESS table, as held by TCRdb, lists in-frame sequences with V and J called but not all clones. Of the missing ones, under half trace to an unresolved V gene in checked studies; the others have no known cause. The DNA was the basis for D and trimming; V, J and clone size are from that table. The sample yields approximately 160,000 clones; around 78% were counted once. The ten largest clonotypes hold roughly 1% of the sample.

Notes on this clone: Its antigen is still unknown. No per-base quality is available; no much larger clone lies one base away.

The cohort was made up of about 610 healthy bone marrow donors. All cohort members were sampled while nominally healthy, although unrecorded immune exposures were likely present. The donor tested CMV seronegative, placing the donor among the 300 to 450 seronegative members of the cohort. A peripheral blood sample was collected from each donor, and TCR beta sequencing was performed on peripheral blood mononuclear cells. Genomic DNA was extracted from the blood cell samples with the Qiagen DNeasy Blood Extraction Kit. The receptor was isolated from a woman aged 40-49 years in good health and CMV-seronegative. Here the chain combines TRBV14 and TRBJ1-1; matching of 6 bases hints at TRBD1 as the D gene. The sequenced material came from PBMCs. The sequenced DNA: TGTGCCAGCAGCCAAGAAACAGGGGAAGCTTTCTTT. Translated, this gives CASSQETGEAFF.